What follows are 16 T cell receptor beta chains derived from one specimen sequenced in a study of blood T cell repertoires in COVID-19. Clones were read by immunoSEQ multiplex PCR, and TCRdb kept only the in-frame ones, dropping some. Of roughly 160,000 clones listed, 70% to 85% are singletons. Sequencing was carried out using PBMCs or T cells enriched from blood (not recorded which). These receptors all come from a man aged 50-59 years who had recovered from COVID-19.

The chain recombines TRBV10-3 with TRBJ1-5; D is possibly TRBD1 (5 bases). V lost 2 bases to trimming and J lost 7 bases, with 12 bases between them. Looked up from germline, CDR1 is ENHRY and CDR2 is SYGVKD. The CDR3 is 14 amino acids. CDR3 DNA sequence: TGTGCCATCAGTGAGAGGGGTCCAAGCCAGCCCCAGCATTTT. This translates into CAISERGPSQPQHF.

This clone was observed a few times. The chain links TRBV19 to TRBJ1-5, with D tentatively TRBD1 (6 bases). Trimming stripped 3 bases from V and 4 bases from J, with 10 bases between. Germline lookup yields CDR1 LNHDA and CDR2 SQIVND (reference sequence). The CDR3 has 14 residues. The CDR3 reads CASSIRQGNQPQHF. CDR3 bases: TGTGCCAGTAGTATCCGGCAGGGGAATCAGCCCCAGCATTTT.

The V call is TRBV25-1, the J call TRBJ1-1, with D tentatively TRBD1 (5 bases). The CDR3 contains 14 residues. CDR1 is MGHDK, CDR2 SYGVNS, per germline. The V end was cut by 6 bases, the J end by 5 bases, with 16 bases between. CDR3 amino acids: CASRRSGGGTEAFF. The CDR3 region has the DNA TGTGCCAGCAGGAGAAGCGGGGGTGGAACTGAAGCTTTCTTT.

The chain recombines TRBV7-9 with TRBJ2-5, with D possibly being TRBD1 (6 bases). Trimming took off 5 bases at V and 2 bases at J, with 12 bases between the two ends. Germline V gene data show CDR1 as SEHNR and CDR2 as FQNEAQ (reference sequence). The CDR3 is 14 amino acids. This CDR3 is CASSRRTVQETQYF. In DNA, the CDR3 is TGTGCCAGCAGCCGTCGGACAGTACAAGAGACCCAGTACTTC.

CDR3: CSVEGGSEELFF. CDR3 nucleotide sequence: TGCAGCGTTGAAGGGGGCAGTGAGGAACTGTTTTTT. The rearrangement joins TRBV29-1 to TRBJ1-4; a weak D match, TRBD1 (5 bases). V was pared by 1 base and J by 12 bases, with 12 bases between. The CDR3 runs 12 residues. CDR1 SQVTM and CDR2 ANQGSEA come from the germline V gene. Complete variable domain (other parts from reference TRBV29-1 and TRBJ1-4): SAVISQKPSRDICQRGTSLTIQCQVDSQVTMMFWYRQQPGQSLTLIATANQGSEATYESGFVIDKFPISRPNLTFSTLTVSNMSPEDSSIYLCSVEGGSEELFFGSGTQLSVL.

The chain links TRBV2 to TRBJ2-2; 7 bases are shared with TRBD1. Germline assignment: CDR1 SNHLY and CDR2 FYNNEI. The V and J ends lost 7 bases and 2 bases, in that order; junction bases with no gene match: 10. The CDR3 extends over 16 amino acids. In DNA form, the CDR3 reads TGTGCCAGCACCCTTCTCGGGACAGCCAACACCGGGGAGCTGTTTTTT. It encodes CASTLLGTANTGELFF.

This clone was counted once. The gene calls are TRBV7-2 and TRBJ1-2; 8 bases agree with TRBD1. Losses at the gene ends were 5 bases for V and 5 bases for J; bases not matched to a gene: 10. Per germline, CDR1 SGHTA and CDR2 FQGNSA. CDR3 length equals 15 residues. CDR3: CASSVGQGAIYGYTF. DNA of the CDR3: TGTGCCAGCAGCGTAGGACAGGGCGCCATTTATGGCTACACCTTC.

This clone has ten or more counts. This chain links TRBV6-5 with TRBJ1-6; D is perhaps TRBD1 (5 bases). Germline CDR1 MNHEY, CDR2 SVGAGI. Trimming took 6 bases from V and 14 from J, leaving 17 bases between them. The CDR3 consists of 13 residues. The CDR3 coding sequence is TGTGCCAGCAGGGGGTCGGGGGAATTAACCCTCCACTTT. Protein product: CASRGSGELTLHF.

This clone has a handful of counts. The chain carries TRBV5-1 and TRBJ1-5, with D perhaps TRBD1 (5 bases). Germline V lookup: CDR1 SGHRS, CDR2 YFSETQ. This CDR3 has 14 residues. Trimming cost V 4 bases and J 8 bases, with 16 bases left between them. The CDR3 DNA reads TGCGCCAGCAGCGTGGACGGGGCGGGAAAGCCCCAGCATTTT. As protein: CASSVDGAGKPQHF.

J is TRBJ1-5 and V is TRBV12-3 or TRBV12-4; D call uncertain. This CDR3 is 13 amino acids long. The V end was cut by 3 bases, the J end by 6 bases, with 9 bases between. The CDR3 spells CASSLERGQPQHF. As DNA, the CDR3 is TGTGCCAGCAGTTTGGAGAGAGGTCAGCCCCAGCATTTT.

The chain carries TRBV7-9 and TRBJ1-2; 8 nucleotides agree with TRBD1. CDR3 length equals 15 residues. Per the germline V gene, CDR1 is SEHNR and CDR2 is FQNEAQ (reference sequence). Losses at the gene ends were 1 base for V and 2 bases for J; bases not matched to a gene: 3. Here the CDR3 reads CASSLVPGGNYGYTF. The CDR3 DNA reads TGTGCCAGCAGCTTAGTGCCAGGGGGCAACTATGGCTACACCTTC.

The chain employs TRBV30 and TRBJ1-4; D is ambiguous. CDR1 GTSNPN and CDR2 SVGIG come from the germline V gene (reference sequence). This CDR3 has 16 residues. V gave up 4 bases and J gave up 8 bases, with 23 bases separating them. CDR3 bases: TGTGCCTGGACTCAACCTCATGGCGGACTCTCGGAAAAACTGTTTTTT. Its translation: CAWTQPHGGLSEKLFF.

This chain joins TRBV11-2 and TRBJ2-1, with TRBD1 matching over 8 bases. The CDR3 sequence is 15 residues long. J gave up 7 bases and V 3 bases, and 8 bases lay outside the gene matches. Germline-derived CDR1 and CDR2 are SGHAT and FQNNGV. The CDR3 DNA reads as TGTGCCAGCAGCTTTGTGACAGGGGATACAAATGAGCAGTTCTTC. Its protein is CASSFVTGDTNEQFF.

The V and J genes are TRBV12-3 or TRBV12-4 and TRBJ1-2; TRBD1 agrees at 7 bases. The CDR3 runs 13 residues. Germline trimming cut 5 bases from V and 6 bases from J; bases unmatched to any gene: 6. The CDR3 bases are TGTGCCAGCAGTCCCCAGGGGGTTGATGGCTACACCTTC. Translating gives CASSPQGVDGYTF.

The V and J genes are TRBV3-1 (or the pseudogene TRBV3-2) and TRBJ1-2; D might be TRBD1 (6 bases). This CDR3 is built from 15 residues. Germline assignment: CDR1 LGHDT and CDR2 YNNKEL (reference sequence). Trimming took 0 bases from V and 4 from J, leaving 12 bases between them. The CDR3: CASSQEGAGRYGYTF. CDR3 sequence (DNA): TGTGCCAGCAGCCAAGAGGGGGCAGGGCGCTATGGCTACACCTTC.

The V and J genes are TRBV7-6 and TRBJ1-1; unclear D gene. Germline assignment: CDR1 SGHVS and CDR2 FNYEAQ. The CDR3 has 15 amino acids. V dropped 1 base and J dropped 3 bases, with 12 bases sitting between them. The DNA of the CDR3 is TGTGCCAGCAGCTTAGTGGCTCTGGCAGACACTGAAGCTTTCTTT. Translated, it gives CASSLVALADTEAFF. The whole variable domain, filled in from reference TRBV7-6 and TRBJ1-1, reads GAGVSQSPRYKVTKRGQDVALRCDPISGHVSLYWYRQALGQGPEFLTYFNYEAQQDKSGLPNDRFSAERPEGSISTLTIQRTEQRDSAMYRCASSLVALADTEAFFGQGTRLTVV.